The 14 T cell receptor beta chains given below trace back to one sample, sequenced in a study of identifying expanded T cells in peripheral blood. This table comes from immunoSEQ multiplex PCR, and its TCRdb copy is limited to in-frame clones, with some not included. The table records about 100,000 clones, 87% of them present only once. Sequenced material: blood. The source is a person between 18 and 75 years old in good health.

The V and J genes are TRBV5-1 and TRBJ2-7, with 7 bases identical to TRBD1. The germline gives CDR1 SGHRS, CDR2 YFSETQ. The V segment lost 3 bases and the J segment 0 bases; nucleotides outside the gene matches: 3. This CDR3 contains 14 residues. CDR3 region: CASSSGTASYEQYF. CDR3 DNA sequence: TGCGCCAGCAGCTCCGGGACAGCCTCCTACGAGCAGTACTTC.

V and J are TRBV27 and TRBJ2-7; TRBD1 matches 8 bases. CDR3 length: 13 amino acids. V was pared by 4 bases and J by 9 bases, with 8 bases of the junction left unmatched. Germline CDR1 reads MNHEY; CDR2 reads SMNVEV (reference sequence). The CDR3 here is CASSWRQGKRQYF. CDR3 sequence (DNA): TGTGCCAGCAGTTGGCGACAGGGGAAGAGGCAGTACTTC.

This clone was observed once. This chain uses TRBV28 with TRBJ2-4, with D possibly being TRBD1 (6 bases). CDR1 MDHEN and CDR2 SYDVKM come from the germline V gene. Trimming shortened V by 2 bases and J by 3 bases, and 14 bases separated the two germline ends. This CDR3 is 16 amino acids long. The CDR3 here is CASSLPGERDKNIQYF. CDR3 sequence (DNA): TGTGCCAGCAGTTTACCAGGGGAAAGGGACAAAAACATTCAGTACTTC.

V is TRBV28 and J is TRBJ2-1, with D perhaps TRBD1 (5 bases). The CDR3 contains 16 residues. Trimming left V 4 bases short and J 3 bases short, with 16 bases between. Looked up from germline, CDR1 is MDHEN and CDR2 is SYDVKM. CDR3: CASSSLGAKGYNEQFF. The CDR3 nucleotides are TGTGCCAGCAGTTCCTTAGGGGCGAAGGGCTACAATGAGCAGTTCTTC.

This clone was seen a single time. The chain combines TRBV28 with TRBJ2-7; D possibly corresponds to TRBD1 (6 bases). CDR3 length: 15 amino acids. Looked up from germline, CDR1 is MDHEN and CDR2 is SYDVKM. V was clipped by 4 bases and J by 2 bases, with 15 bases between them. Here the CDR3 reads CASSSFRTAAYEQYF. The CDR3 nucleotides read TGTGCCAGCAGTTCGTTCCGGACAGCGGCCTACGAGCAGTACTTC.

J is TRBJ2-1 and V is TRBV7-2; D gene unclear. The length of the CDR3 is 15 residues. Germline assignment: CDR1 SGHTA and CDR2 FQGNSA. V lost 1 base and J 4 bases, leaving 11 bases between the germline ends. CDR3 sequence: CASSLEGSPYNEQFF. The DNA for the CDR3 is TGTGCCAGCAGCTTAGAAGGTAGCCCGTACAATGAGCAGTTCTTC.

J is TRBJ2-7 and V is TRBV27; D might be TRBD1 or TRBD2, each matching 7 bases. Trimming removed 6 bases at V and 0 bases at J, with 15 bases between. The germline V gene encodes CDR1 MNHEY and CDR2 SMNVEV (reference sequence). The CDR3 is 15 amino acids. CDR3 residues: CASSQGGASSYEQYF. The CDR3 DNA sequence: TGTGCCAGCAGCCAGGGGGGGGCCAGCTCCTACGAGCAGTACTTC.

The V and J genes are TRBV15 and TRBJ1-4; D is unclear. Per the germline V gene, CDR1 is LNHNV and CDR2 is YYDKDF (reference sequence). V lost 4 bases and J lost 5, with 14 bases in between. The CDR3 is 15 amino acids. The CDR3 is CATSMSGNSNEKLFF. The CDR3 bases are TGTGCCACCAGCATGAGCGGCAACTCGAATGAAAAACTGTTTTTT.

The CDR3 DNA follows: TGTGCCAGCAGTGAAGCGCTTCTCACTGAAGCTTTCTTT. It is translated as CASSEALLTEAFF. This rearrangement joins TRBV2 to TRBJ1-1; D is unclear. The CDR3 spans 13 residues. Between the trimmed V and J ends, which lost 0 bases and 4 bases, there was a span of 6 bases. Germline CDR1 SNHLY, CDR2 FYNNEI. The full variable domain, completed using reference TRBV2 and TRBJ1-1, is EPEVTQTPSHQVTQMGQEVILRCVPISNHLYFYWYRQILGQKVEFLVSFYNNEISEKSEIFDDQFSVERPDGSNFTLKIRSTKLEDSAMYFCASSEALLTEAFFGQGTRLTVV.

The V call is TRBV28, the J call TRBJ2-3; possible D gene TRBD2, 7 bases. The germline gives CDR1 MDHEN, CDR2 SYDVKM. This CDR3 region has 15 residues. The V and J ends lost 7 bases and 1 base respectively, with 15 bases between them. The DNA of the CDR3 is TGTGCCAGCACCCTGGTGCGGGGGCGCACAGATACGCAGTATTTT. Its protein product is CASTLVRGRTDTQYF.

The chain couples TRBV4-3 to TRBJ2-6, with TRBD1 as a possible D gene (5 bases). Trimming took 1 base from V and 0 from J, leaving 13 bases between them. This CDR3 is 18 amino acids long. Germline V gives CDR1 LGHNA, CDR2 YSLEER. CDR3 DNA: TGCGCCAGCAGCCAAGTCCCCCCAGGGAACTCTGGGGCCAACGTCCTGACTTTC. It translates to CASSQVPPGNSGANVLTF.

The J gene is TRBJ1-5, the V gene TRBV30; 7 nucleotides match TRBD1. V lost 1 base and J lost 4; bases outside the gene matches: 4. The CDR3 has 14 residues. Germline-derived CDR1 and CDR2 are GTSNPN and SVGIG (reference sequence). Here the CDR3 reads CAWSAETGNQPQHF. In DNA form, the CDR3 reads TGTGCCTGGAGTGCAGAGACAGGGAATCAGCCCCAGCATTTT.

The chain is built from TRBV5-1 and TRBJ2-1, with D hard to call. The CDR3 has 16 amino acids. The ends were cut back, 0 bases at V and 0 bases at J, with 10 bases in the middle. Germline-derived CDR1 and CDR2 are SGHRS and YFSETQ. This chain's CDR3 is CASSLGIASSYNEQFF. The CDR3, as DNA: TGCGCCAGCAGCTTGGGCATCGCAAGCTCCTACAATGAGCAGTTCTTC.

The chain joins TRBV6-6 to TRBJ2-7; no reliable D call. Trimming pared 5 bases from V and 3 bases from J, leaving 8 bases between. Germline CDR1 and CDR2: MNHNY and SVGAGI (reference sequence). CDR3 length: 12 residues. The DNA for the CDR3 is TGTGCCAGCAGTCCCTTATTCTACGAGCAGTACTTC. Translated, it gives CASSPLFYEQYF.